This T cell receptor beta chain derives from a study of glioma-infiltrating T cells after dendritic cell vaccination (dated by TCRdb to about 2016). A note on the overall study: The cohort included roughly 15 glioblastoma patients drawn from Phase I and II dendritic cell vaccination trials, of whom 9 were newly diagnosed and 6 had recurrent disease. The vaccine consisted of monocyte-derived dendritic cells cultured less than 9 days with IL-4 and GM-CSF, then pulsed overnight with autologous tumor lysate. Each patient got three intradermal injections of the dendritic cell vaccine, spaced at biweekly intervals, in the arm below the axilla. Autologous tumor lysate-pulsed dendritic cell vaccination was administered to the patients between about 2003 and 2013. Survival after dendritic cell vaccination was correlated with TCR sequencing metrics, including TIL content and tumor-blood repertoire overlap. In glioblastoma patients vaccinated with dendritic cells, deep sequencing of TCR beta CDR3 regions served to measure the amount of tumor-infiltrating lymphocytes and to compare repertoires between tumor and blood.

Including the terminal cysteine and phenylalanine, the CDR3 comprises 12 residues. Only CDR3 DNA is held: 36 bases, read in frame from base 1. CDR1 and CDR2, per the germline V gene, are ENHRY and SYGVKD. V and J are truncated by 4 bases and 2 bases respectively, leaving an intervening sequence of 6 bases. Comments on this clone: Its antigen is unknown. Nothing much larger sits one base from this clone, and base qualities are not available.

Taken with the paper, the label for time point translates to: after dendritic cell vaccination, including at tumor progression/relapse. To be selected, patients needed enough residual fresh-frozen tumor tissue and more than two years of available survival data. None of the glioblastoma patients carried an isocitrate dehydrogenase mutation, although molecular status otherwise varied. PBMC were collected before vaccination, two weeks after the third vaccination, and at tumor progression when it occurred. The Qiagen DNeasy Blood extraction Kit was used for extraction of genomic DNA. Study-wide conclusions, independent of this receptor: After dendritic cell vaccination, a higher estimated pretreatment TIL content predicted longer time to progression and overall survival. No direct relationship between TCR clonality and survival was found, suggesting a diverse polyclonal response may matter. The response model built on TCR overlap across three groups was characterized as speculative, with prospective validation still needed. The cohort was small and heterogeneous, and full blood and tumor sets were available for few patients, with initial-recurrent tumor pairs available for even fewer patients.

TCRB CDR3 regions were amplified from about 2 ug genomic DNA, or all available DNA if less, using the immunoSEQ assay. Multiplex PCR used 60 forward primers for TCR V beta segments and 13 reverse primers for J beta segments. To estimate reads per starting template, synthetic control templates were spiked into each sample at limiting dilution. The Illumina HiSeq System generated 87 bp sequencing reads. Per the source publication's procedure: To remove PCR and sequencing errors, closely related sequences were merged with a nearest neighbor algorithm. TCR overlap was defined as the percentage of unique tumor TCR beta sequences that were also found in the peripheral blood of the same patient. What TCRdb holds here is the immuneACCESS table cut down to in-frame rearrangements. Part of the clones is not present; checked against another copy, under half of the missing clones reflect an unresolved V gene, and the others are unexplained. V and J calls plus clone size are reproduced from that table; the DNA served to infer D and trimming. Within this sample are approximately 92,000 clones, with around 80% of them counted one time only. The top ten constitute 5.4% of the sample.

The chain couples TRBV10-3 to TRBJ2-7; TRBD1 could be the D gene, as 6 bases match. This receptor was identified in a human donor with glioblastoma. Sequencing was performed on blood, taken after dendritic cell vaccination. This receptor has the CDR3 CAISGDTYEQYF. The DNA sequence reads TGTGCCATCAGTGGGGACACCTACGAGCAGTACTTC.